The 4 T cell receptor beta chains given below trace back to one sample, sequenced in a study of HIV-infected children after antiretroviral therapy interruption. RNA-based 3' RACE libraries used unique molecular identifiers. TCRdb called the 3' RACE reads again in MiXCR, with one record for every CDR3 protein. The sample shows about 46,000 distinct CDR3 sequences, around 4.5% of them seen only once. Noted treatment: PENTA 11 planned treatment interruption arm or continuous ART arm. The sequences come from CD45RA+ CD4+ T cells from PBMCs, pooled from several time points, collected from a donor given antiretroviral therapy, either interrupted or continuous. Subset meaning: naive CD4+ CD45RA+ CD45RO- T cells. The receptors come from a pool of human donors with HIV.

This clonotype appeared many times. CDR3 DNA: TGCAGTGCTGCTGACCAAGAGACCCAGTACTTC. Translating gives CSAADQETQYF. The V and J genes are TRBV20-1 and TRBJ2-5; D gene uncertain. The CDR3 sequence is 11 residues long. V was shortened by 5 bases and J by 0 bases, with 4 bases between the two germline ends. The V gene's germline CDR1 is DFQATT and CDR2 SNEGSKA (reference sequence).

In regard to this clonotype: A much more abundant neighbour one base away suggests this may be a read error. The rearrangement uses TRBV3-1 and TRBJ2-5; D remains ambiguous. Germline V gene lookup returns CDR1 LGHDT and CDR2 YNNKEL (reference sequence). This CDR3 contains 10 residues. The CDR3 spells CASSQGTQYF. The CDR3 DNA sequence: TGTGCCAGCAGCCAAGGGACCCAGTACTTC.

This clonotype showed up just a few times. The genes are TRBV2 and TRBJ1-1, with D possibly TRBD1 on 6 matching bases. CDR3 size: 17 residues. Germline CDR1 SNHLY, CDR2 FYNNEI. Trimming stripped 4 bases from V and 1 base from J, with 19 bases between. The CDR3 DNA reads as TGTGCCAGCAGTGTCCGAACCACACGGGACACGAACACTGAAGCTTTCTTT. This codes for CASSVRTTRDTNTEAFF.

This clonotype appeared many times. At one end the junction does not follow the germline gene, possibly because of a read error. The chain links TRBV29-1 to TRBJ2-5; D call uncertain. CDR1 is SQVTM, CDR2 ANQGSEA, per germline. CDR3 length equals 11 residues. The CDR3 loop reads CSVEGGETQYF. DNA for the CDR3: TGCAGCGTCGAAGGTGGAGAGACCCAGTACTTC.